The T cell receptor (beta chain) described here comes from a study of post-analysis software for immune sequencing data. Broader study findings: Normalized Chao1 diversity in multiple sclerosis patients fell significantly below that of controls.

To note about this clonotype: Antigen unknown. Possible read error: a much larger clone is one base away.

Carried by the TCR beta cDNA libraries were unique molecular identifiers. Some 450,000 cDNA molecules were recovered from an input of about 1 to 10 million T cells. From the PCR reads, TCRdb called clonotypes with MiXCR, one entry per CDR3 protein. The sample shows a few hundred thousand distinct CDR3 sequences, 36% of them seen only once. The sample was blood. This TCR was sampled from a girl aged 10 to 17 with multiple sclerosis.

The CDR3 DNA follows: TGTGCCAGCAGCGTAGCGGCTGAGGGCGAGCGGTACTTC. Translating it yields CASSVAAEGERYF. This rearrangement joins TRBV6-1 to TRBJ2-7; D might be TRBD2 (6 bases). Germline V gives CDR1 MNHNS, CDR2 SASEGT. This CDR3 has 13 residues.